These 24 T cell receptor beta chains were sequenced from one sample in a study of CD8+ T cells in alopecia areata. Sequencing used cDNA as its template, made by extracting RNA and reverse transcribing it. Produced via immunoSEQ multiplex PCR; TCRdb's table is partial and in-frame only. The profile covers 110,000 or so clones, with under 65% appearing a single time and 20% to 30% taken by the ten largest. The sample was NKG2D-low CD8+ T cells sorted from blood. The receptor set was obtained from a human donor with alopecia areata.

This rearrangement joins TRBV7-9 to TRBJ2-1, with TRBD2 as a possible D gene (5 bases). From germline, CDR1 is SEHNR and CDR2 FQNEAQ (reference sequence). CDR3 length: 13 amino acids. Trimming stripped 4 bases from V and 11 bases from J, with 15 bases between. The CDR3 reads CASSSAGGRQQFF. The CDR3 DNA reads TGTGCCAGCAGCTCCGCAGGAGGCAGGCAGCAGTTCTTC.

The genes are TRBV27 and TRBJ2-6; no clear D gene. Germline-derived CDR1 and CDR2 are MNHEY and SMNVEV (reference sequence). With 9 bases removed from V and 4 bases from J, the gap between germline ends came to 22 bases. The CDR3 has 17 amino acids. CDR3 coding DNA: TGTGCCAGTAGCACCCTAGTGTCTGTAACCGGGGCCAACGTCCTGACTTTC. It specifies CASSTLVSVTGANVLTF.

This chain's CDR3 is CASSQDPGRGLLEAFF. The CDR3, as DNA: TGCGCCAGCAGCCAAGATCCGGGGCGAGGGTTGCTTGAAGCTTTCTTT. This rearrangement joins TRBV4-1 to TRBJ1-1, with D tentatively TRBD1 (5 bases). V lost 0 bases and J 7 bases, leaving 18 bases between the germline ends. The CDR3 is made up of 16 amino acids. CDR1 and CDR2 (germline): MGHRA, YSYEKL.

Notes on this clone: This CDR3 is also generated by other DNA sequences in the sample. The rearrangement links TRBV29-1 to TRBJ2-7; the D is unclear. The V gene's germline CDR1 is SQVTM and CDR2 ANQGSEA. The CDR3 has 12 residues. V dropped 3 bases and J dropped 0 bases, with 6 bases sitting between them. The chain's CDR3 is CSVESSSYEQYF. The CDR3 nucleotides are TGCAGCGTTGAGTCTAGCTCCTACGAGCAGTACTTC.

The chain carries TRBV14 and TRBJ1-4, with D unresolved. V was pared by 0 bases and J by 4 bases, with 9 bases between. This CDR3 is built from 15 residues. Germline loops: CDR1 SGHDN, CDR2 FVKESK. The CDR3 region has the DNA TGTGCCAGCAGCCAAGATCACGGGATTAATGAAAAACTGTTTTTT. This sequence encodes CASSQDHGINEKLFF. Variable domain in full (rest from reference TRBV14 and TRBJ1-4): EAGVTQFPSHSVIEKGQTVTLRCDPISGHDNLYWYRRVMGKEIKFLLHFVKESKQDESGMPNNRFLAERTGGTYSTLKVQPAELEDSGVYFCASSQDHGINEKLFFGSGTQLSVL.

In its sample, this clone was seen once. The V call is TRBV2, the J call TRBJ2-2; TRBD2 aligns across 14 bases. CDR1 and CDR2 (germline): SNHLY, FYNNEI. Trimming cost V 10 bases and J 3 bases; bases outside gene matches: 7. The CDR3 length is 16 residues. The CDR3 region is CAIGTSGSFYTGELFF. The DNA of the CDR3 is TGTGCCATCGGGACTAGCGGGAGTTTTTACACCGGGGAGCTGTTTTTT.

There are a few counts of this clone. This chain connects TRBV4-1 to TRBJ2-5; TRBD2 is a possible D gene (5 bases). V was pared by 2 bases and J by 1 base, with 8 bases between. There are 14 residues in the CDR3. The germline gives CDR1 MGHRA, CDR2 YSYEKL. The CDR3 loop is CASSQTGIQETQYF. Here the CDR3 DNA reads TGCGCCAGCAGCCAAACCGGGATCCAAGAGACCCAGTACTTC.

This clone occurred once. This chain joins TRBV9 and TRBJ2-7; D not resolved. This CDR3 contains 14 residues. In germline, CDR1 is SGDLS, CDR2 YYNGEE. V dropped 3 bases and J dropped 2 bases, with 12 bases sitting between them. The DNA of the CDR3 is TGTGCCAGCAGCGCTACCGACGGCGCCTACGAGCAGTACTTC. This translates into CASSATDGAYEQYF. The entire variable domain, with the rest obtained from reference TRBV9 and TRBJ2-7, is as follows: DSGVTQTPKHLITATGQRVTLRCSPRSGDLSVYWYQQSLDQGLQFLIQYYNGEERAKGNILERFSAQQFPDLHSELNLSSLELGDSALYFCASSATDGAYEQYFGPGTRLTVT.

The J gene is TRBJ2-7, the V gene TRBV5-6; unclear D gene. The CDR3 has 14 residues. V lost 2 bases and J lost 2, with 11 bases in between. CDR1 and CDR2 (germline): SGHDT, YYEEEE. The CDR3 loop reads CASSFWNKAYEQYF. CDR3 bases: TGTGCCAGCAGCTTCTGGAACAAAGCCTACGAGCAGTACTTC.

The gene calls are TRBV25-1 and TRBJ2-2, with a tentative D call TRBD1 (5 bases). Per the germline V gene, CDR1 is MGHDK and CDR2 is SYGVNS. V was trimmed by 6 bases and J by 1 base, leaving 6 bases between them. The CDR3 is 13 residues long. The CDR3 loop reads CASRTENTGELFF. The CDR3 DNA sequence: TGTGCCAGCAGGACAGAGAACACCGGGGAGCTGTTTTTT.

This clone was detected only once. This chain links TRBV7-9 with TRBJ1-2; 11 bases are shared with TRBD1. The CDR3 is 14 residues long. Germline V gives CDR1 SEHNR, CDR2 FQNEAQ (reference sequence). Trimming at V came to 4 bases and at J to 6 bases, leaving 4 bases not matched to a gene. The CDR3: CASSSGQGGHGYTF. The DNA of the CDR3 is TGTGCCAGCAGCTCGGGACAGGGGGGCCATGGCTACACCTTC.

This clone was recorded many times. The V gene is TRBV7-3, the J gene TRBJ2-2; D not resolved. Germline V gene sequence: CDR1 SGHTA, CDR2 FQGTGA. The CDR3 consists of 12 residues. V was cut by 5 bases and J by 7 bases, with 8 bases left in between. The CDR3 reads CASSQVGGELFF. CDR3 nucleotides: TGTGCCAGCAGCCAAGTCGGCGGGGAGCTGTTTTTT.

This clone was seen only a few times. The gene calls are TRBV4-1 and TRBJ2-3, with D possibly being TRBD1 (5 bases). The CDR3 has 15 residues. In germline, CDR1 is MGHRA, CDR2 YSYEKL. Trimming removed 1 base from V and 1 base from J, with 9 bases in between. The CDR3 region is CASSQGQGRTDTQYF. CDR3 DNA: TGCGCCAGCAGCCAAGGGCAGGGCCGCACAGATACGCAGTATTTT.

This clone was observed a handful of times. V is TRBV7-8 and J is TRBJ2-2; 15 nucleotides match TRBD2. The CDR3 length is 21 residues. The germline V gene has CDR1 SGHVS and CDR2 FQNEAQ. V trimming: 6 bases; J trimming: 5 bases; junction bases outside the gene matches: 19. The CDR3 coding sequence is TGTGCCAGCAGACTCCCCTCCGCCGGACTAGCGGGAGGGCCGGGTACCGGGGAGCTGTTTTTT. Its protein is CASRLPSAGLAGGPGTGELFF.

This chain links TRBV7-4 with TRBJ2-1; 8 bases match TRBD2. The CDR3 covers 15 residues. Trimming removed 6 bases from V and 2 bases from J; junction bases left unmatched: 6. The germline V gene has CDR1 SGHVT and CDR2 SQSDAQ. CDR3 sequence (DNA): TGTGCCAGCAGATGGGTAGCGGGACCCTACAATGAGCAGTTCTTC. It translates to CASRWVAGPYNEQFF.

The V gene is TRBV28, the J gene TRBJ1-3, with D possibly TRBD1 on 6 matching bases. Germline CDR1 is MDHEN and CDR2 is SYDVKM. The CDR3 is made up of 15 amino acids. Trimming left V 8 bases short and J 4 bases short, with 18 bases between. DNA for the CDR3: TGTGCCAGCGGGGGAGCGGGGGGCCCAGGAAACACCATATATTTT. Protein product: CASGGAGGPGNTIYF.

This rearrangement joins TRBV27 to TRBJ1-2; D is ambiguous. The CDR3 is 16 residues long. Trimming left V 6 bases short and J 2 bases short, with 19 bases between. Germline values: CDR1 MNHEY, CDR2 SMNVEV (reference sequence). The CDR3 DNA reads as TGTGCCAGCAGGACGAAGGACCAGGAGTCGAACTATGGCTACACCTTC. It translates to CASRTKDQESNYGYTF.

This chain uses TRBV5-6 with TRBJ1-2; 7 nucleotides align to TRBD1. The CDR3 consists of 13 residues. V trimming: 4 bases; J trimming: 4 bases; junction bases outside the gene matches: 4. Germline V lookup: CDR1 SGHDT, CDR2 YYEEEE. CDR3 DNA sequence: TGTGCCAGCAGCCTGGGGACAGCCTATGGCTACACCTTC. Encoded protein: CASSLGTAYGYTF.

V usage is TRBV27 and J usage is TRBJ2-3; TRBD1 agrees at 9 bases. This CDR3 is built from 21 residues. Germline V CDR1 and CDR2: MNHEY, SMNVEV (reference sequence). Germline trimming cut 2 bases from V and 2 bases from J; bases unmatched to any gene: 20. The CDR3 sequence: CASSLLSPGTGYHQLTDTQYF. CDR3 nucleotides: TGTGCCAGCAGTTTACTCAGCCCGGGGACAGGGTACCACCAACTCACAGATACGCAGTATTTT.

The rearrangement uses TRBV5-4 and TRBJ1-1; D ambiguous. V shed 4 bases and J shed 5 bases, with 12 bases lying between them. The CDR3 runs 13 residues. Germline CDR1 and CDR2: SGHNT and YYREEE (reference sequence). In DNA form, the CDR3 reads TGTGCCAGCAGCCCGGACGAGGGAACTGAAGCTTTCTTT. Translation gives CASSPDEGTEAFF.

Worth noting for this clone: Distinct nucleotide sequences in the sample also encode this CDR3. This chain uses TRBV6-5 with TRBJ2-1, with D possibly being TRBD2 (6 bases). The CDR3 has 12 amino acids. The V gene's germline CDR1 is MNHEY and CDR2 SVGAGI. V was clipped by 2 bases and J by 7 bases, with 6 bases between them. For the CDR3, the DNA is TGTGCCAGCAGTTACGGGGGGAATGAGCAGTTCTTC. Protein product: CASSYGGNEQFF.

The chain uses TRBV2 and TRBJ2-1; TRBD1 might be the D (6 bases). Trimming removed 7 bases from V and 7 bases from J, with 14 bases in between. The CDR3 runs 13 residues. CDR1 is SNHLY, CDR2 FYNNEI, per germline. DNA for the CDR3: TGTGCCAGCATTGTACAGGGTGGGAATGAGCAGTTCTTC. Translating it yields CASIVQGGNEQFF. The full variable domain, with the rest looked up from reference TRBV2 and TRBJ2-1, is EPEVTQTPSHQVTQMGQEVILRCVPISNHLYFYWYRQILGQKVEFLVSFYNNEISEKSEIFDDQFSVERPDGSNFTLKIRSTKLEDSAMYFCASIVQGGNEQFFGPGTRLTVL.

This clone was detected only once. The CDR3 nucleotides read TGCAGCGTCATCGGGGAGACCGGATTTTTCTTT. Translating gives CSVIGETGFFF. The rearrangement links TRBV29-1 to TRBJ1-1; D unclear. The CDR3 consists of 11 residues. Germline V gives CDR1 SQVTM, CDR2 ANQGSEA. Trimming cost V 6 bases and J 13 bases, with 18 bases left between them.

V and J are TRBV29-1 and TRBJ1-2, with D possibly being TRBD1 (5 bases). Germline values: CDR1 SQVTM, CDR2 ANQGSEA. This CDR3 is 17 amino acids long. V was trimmed by 3 bases and J by 5 bases, leaving 25 bases between them. CDR3 coding DNA: TGCAGCGTTGAGGCCCAACGGCATGGGGGATTAGGTTATGGCTACACCTTC. It specifies CSVEAQRHGGLGYGYTF.